The rows below give T cell receptor beta chains drawn from one sample of a study of T cell responses to AZD1222 COVID-19 vaccine. The data were produced by immunoSEQ multiplex PCR, yet TCRdb's version contains in-frame clones alone and is incomplete. Of about 150,000 clones in the sample, roughly nine tenths were seen once. The material sequenced was peripheral blood, taken after recovery from COVID-19. Every receptor here comes from an adult who had recovered from COVID-19. Each CDR3 is given with its conserved first and last residue. The D gene is left open where the match is weak. Clone size is not always given. Where it is, it says once, few, many or a class for expanded clones.

size	V	J	D	DNA	CDR3
-	TRBV27	TRBJ2-7	TRBD2	TGTGCCAGCAGTCGCGCAGCGGGAGGGCCCTACGAGCAGTACTTC	CASSRAAGGPYEQYF
-	TRBV6-5	TRBJ2-5	TRBD1	TGTGCCAGCAGCCGGGACAGGGTTTGGGAGACCCAGTACTTC	CASSRDRVWETQYF
-	TRBV20-1	TRBJ2-7	-	TGCAGTGCTAGTCCGGGGGGCGACGAGCAGTACTTC	CSASPGGDEQYF
-	TRBV4-1	TRBJ1-4	-	TGCGCCAGCAGCCAAGACGCTCGGGGTCTGGGCGAAAAACTGTTTTTT	CASSQDARGLGEKLFF
-	TRBV27	TRBJ1-1	-	TGTGCCAGCAGTCTAGACAGGTTGAACACTGAAGCTTTCTTT	CASSLDRLNTEAFF
once	TRBV7-2	TRBJ2-5	TRBD2	TGTGCCAGCAGCGCCGGGGGGAATGGGCAAGAGACCCAGTACTTC	CASSAGGNGQETQYF
-	TRBV15	TRBJ1-4	-	TGTGCCACCAGCAGGGAACCGACTGAAAAACTGTTTTTT	CATSREPTEKLFF
once	TRBV29-1	TRBJ2-6	-	TGCAGCGTTGACTCTGGGGCCAACGTCCTGACTTTC	CSVDSGANVLTF
-	TRBV2	TRBJ2-7	TRBD1	TGTGCCAGCAAGCTGGCAGGGGGTCCCTACGAGCAGTACTTC	CASKLAGGPYEQYF
-	TRBV11-2	TRBJ1-4	TRBD1	TGTGCCAGCAGTTCCAGGGGGAACACTAATGAAAAACTGTTTTTT	CASSSRGNTNEKLFF
-	TRBV6-5	TRBJ1-4	-	TGTGCCAGCAGTTACGGGGGAGGAGGTGAAAAACTGTTTTTT	CASSYGGGGEKLFF
few	TRBV27	TRBJ2-2	-	TGTGCCAGCAGTTCAAAGGCAGGGTACACCGGGGAGCTGTTTTTT	CASSSKAGYTGELFF
-	TRBV27	TRBJ2-3	TRBD2	TGTGCCAGCAGCCGACCTCCGGGAGGGCCATCAGATACGCAGTATTTT	CASSRPPGGPSDTQYF
-	TRBV7-8	TRBJ1-1	-	TGTGCCAGCAGCTTATACACAGGGAAAGGGGCTGAAGCTTTCTTT	CASSLYTGKGAEAFF
-	TRBV5-8	TRBJ2-3	-	TGTGCCAGCAGCTTGAGGAGGGAGATGGATACGCAGTATTTT	CASSLRREMDTQYF
once	TRBV27	TRBJ1-2	TRBD1	TGTGCCAGCAGTTTATTCAGGGGGTATGGCTACACCTTC	CASSLFRGYGYTF
-	TRBV28	TRBJ2-7	-	TGTGCCAGCAGTGCCTCCGGGCTCCGATACGAGCAGTACTTC	CASSASGLRYEQYF
-	TRBV10-3	TRBJ1-1	-	TGTGCCATCAGTGGGGACATGACCCGACTTGAAGCTTTCTTT	CAISGDMTRLEAFF
-	TRBV5-1	TRBJ1-2	TRBD1	TGCGCCAGCAGCTTGGCCGTAGGACAGGGCCAGTCTGGGGGCTACACCTTC	CASSLAVGQGQSGGYTF
-	TRBV28	TRBJ1-1	-	TGTGCCAGCAGTTTACTTGGCAGTCGACTTAACACTGAAGCTTTCTTT	CASSLLGSRLNTEAFF
-	TRBV5-1	TRBJ1-1	TRBD1	TGCGCCAGCAGCCGACAGGGGGCTCAGATGAACACTGAAGCTTTCTTT	CASSRQGAQMNTEAFF
-	TRBV7-9	TRBJ2-1	-	TGTGCCAGCAGCCCCTCTTACCCGCTTAACAATGAGCAGTTCTTC	CASSPSYPLNNEQFF
once	TRBV7-9	TRBJ2-2	-	TGTGCCAGCAGCTTGGGGCTGGACCCCTCGGGCACCGGGGAGCTGTTTTTT	CASSLGLDPSGTGELFF
-	TRBV10-3	TRBJ1-3	TRBD1	TGTGCCATCAGTGATGACCTACCGGGACAGGGGTCGGGAAACACCATATATTTT	CAISDDLPGQGSGNTIYF
-	TRBV18	TRBJ1-6	-	TGTGCCAGCTCACCAGGAACGGATAATTCACCCCTCCACTTT	CASSPGTDNSPLHF
-	TRBV7-9	TRBJ1-6	-	TGTGCCAGCAGCCCAGACCGGGGGAGTTACTCACCCCTCCACTTT	CASSPDRGSYSPLHF
-	TRBV5-4	TRBJ2-7	-	TGTGCCAGCAGGCCTGGGGGCCCGGCGGGGGAGCAGTACTTC	CASRPGGPAGEQYF
-	TRBV25-1	TRBJ1-4	-	TGTGCCAGCAGTGAAACCGATAATGAAAAACTGTTTTTT	CASSETDNEKLFF
-	TRBV27	TRBJ2-2	TRBD2	TGTGCCAGCAGCGAAAGCGGGGGGCGGTTCGCGAACACCGGGGAGCTGTTTTTT	CASSESGGRFANTGELFF
-	TRBV5-1	TRBJ2-7	-	TGCGCCAGCAGCTTGGTAGGCAGCATGATACTCTACGAGCAGTACTTC	CASSLVGSMILYEQYF
once	TRBV28	TRBJ2-2	TRBD2	TGTGCCAGCAGTCAGTTAGCGGGAGCGGCGAACACCGGGGAGCTGTTTTTT	CASSQLAGAANTGELFF
-	TRBV19	TRBJ2-5	TRBD1	TGTGCCAGTAGCCGGGACAGTGCTCAAGAGACCCAGTACTTC	CASSRDSAQETQYF
-	TRBV9	TRBJ2-6	-	TGTGCCAGTACCTCTGGGGCCAACGTCCTGACTTTC	CASTSGANVLTF
-	TRBV12-3/TRBV12-4	TRBJ1-2	-	TGTGCCAGCAGTCCGCCCTACACCTTC	CASSPPYTF
-	TRBV6-5	TRBJ2-1	-	TGTGCCAGCTTCAGGGGTCCGAATAACAATGAGCAGTTCTTC	CASFRGPNNNEQFF
once	TRBV5-8	TRBJ1-5	-	TGTGCCAGCAGCCCACTGGGGAGCCGAGGTGGGGTAGGACAGCCCCAGCATTTT	CASSPLGSRGGVGQPQHF
-	TRBV3-1/TRBV3-2	TRBJ2-7	TRBD1	TGTGCCAGCAGCCAAGGGAACGGACAGGGTGGCGAGCAGTACTTC	CASSQGNGQGGEQYF
-	TRBV3-1/TRBV3-2	TRBJ2-1	-	TGTGCCAGCAGCCACCCCGATGAGCAGTTCTTC	CASSHPDEQFF
-	TRBV6-5	TRBJ1-3	-	TGTGCCAGCAGAGGGTCTGGAAACACCATATATTTT	CASRGSGNTIYF
-	TRBV6-6	TRBJ1-5	TRBD1	TGTGCCAGCAGTCCCCGGGGCGCAGGGGGCTACTATAGCAATCAGCCCCAGCATTTT	CASSPRGAGGYYSNQPQHF
-	TRBV5-5	TRBJ1-1	TRBD1	TGTGCCAGCAGCAATCCTCCGGGACAGGGGAACACTGAAGCTTTCTTT	CASSNPPGQGNTEAFF
-	TRBV14	TRBJ2-6	-	TGTGCCAGCAGCCAACAGGGTTACTCTGGGGCCAACGTCCTGACTTTC	CASSQQGYSGANVLTF
once	TRBV9	TRBJ1-3	TRBD1	TGTGCCAGCAGCGGGGGCGGGACAGGGGGCTTGAGAGGTGGAAACACCATATATTTT	CASSGGGTGGLRGGNTIYF
-	TRBV18	TRBJ2-1	TRBD2	TGTGCCAGCTCCTCCGGGACTAGCGGGAGATTCTACAATGAGCAGTTCTTC	CASSSGTSGRFYNEQFF
-	TRBV7-2	TRBJ1-2	-	TGTGCCAGCAGCGCCTCCAAGGGCTACACCTTC	CASSASKGYTF
-	TRBV7-9	TRBJ2-1	-	TGTGCCAGCAGCTTTCCACACGTGAATGAGCAGTTCTTC	CASSFPHVNEQFF
-	TRBV15	TRBJ2-2	-	TGTGCCACCAGCAGAGGCAGGGTGAACACCGGGGAGCTGTTTTTT	CATSRGRVNTGELFF
-	TRBV6-6	TRBJ2-7	-	TGTGCCAGCAGCTTAATCTACGAGCAGTACTTC	CASSLIYEQYF
-	TRBV12-3/TRBV12-4	TRBJ1-2	TRBD1	TGTGCCAGCAGCCTGGACAGGTACTATGGCTACACCTTC	CASSLDRYYGYTF
-	TRBV6-1	TRBJ1-1	-	TGTGCCAGCAGTGAGGGGCCCGGAGAGGCCGAAGCTTTCTTT	CASSEGPGEAEAFF
once	TRBV21-1	TRBJ2-7	-	TGTGCCAGCAGCGAACGGCCGGGACAGGCGTCCTACGAGCAGTACTTC	CASSERPGQASYEQYF
-	TRBV7-3	TRBJ2-7	-	TGTGCCAGCAGCTTATTAGGCAGGAGTAACGAGCAGTACTTC	CASSLLGRSNEQYF
-	TRBV7-9	TRBJ2-1	TRBD1	TGTGCCAGCAGCCAAGGGACAGGTTACAATGAGCAGTTCTTC	CASSQGTGYNEQFF
few	TRBV7-2	TRBJ1-1	-	TGTGCCAGCAGCCACAGGACGTTGAACACTGAAGCTTTCTTT	CASSHRTLNTEAFF
-	TRBV24-1	TRBJ2-5	TRBD2	TGTGCCACCAGTGACTTTAGCGGGAGCGGGGAGACCCAGTACTTC	CATSDFSGSGETQYF
-	TRBV7-2	TRBJ2-7	TRBD1	TGTGCCAGCAGCTCATCAGGGGGCGACTACGAGCAGTACTTC	CASSSSGGDYEQYF
-	TRBV5-4	TRBJ1-3	-	TGTGCCAGCAGCTTGGCGGGCGGAAACACCATATATTTT	CASSLAGGNTIYF
-	TRBV28	TRBJ1-4	TRBD1	TGTGCCAGCAGTCCTCAACAGGGGGCGGTTGAAAAACTGTTTTTT	CASSPQQGAVEKLFF
-	TRBV6-1	TRBJ2-7	-	TGTGCCAGCAGTGAAGCGGGGGGGGCTTACGAGCAGTACTTC	CASSEAGGAYEQYF